This T cell receptor beta chain was obtained from a study of T-cell memory formation after mild COVID-19. TCRdb processed the 5' RACE reads anew with MiXCR; each CDR3 protein has one entry. Altogether about 400,000 distinct CDR3 sequences are present, less than 25% being singletons, with the ten largest covering around 13%. V lost 2 bases to trimming and J lost 5 bases, with 5 bases between them. Per the germline V gene, CDR1 is SEHNR and CDR2 is FQNEAQ (reference sequence). The CDR3 has 12 residues. This TCR derives from an adult woman who had mild COVID-19 (a few samples of this study predate the infection). Cell type and time point are not known. Sequencing was done on a sample of PBMCs or a T cell subset sorted from them (not recorded which). The chain is built from TRBV7-9 and TRBJ2-3; D is uncertain. The CDR3: CASSLLRDTQYF. The CDR3 DNA reads TGTGCCAGCAGCTTACTACGAGATACGCAGTATTTT.